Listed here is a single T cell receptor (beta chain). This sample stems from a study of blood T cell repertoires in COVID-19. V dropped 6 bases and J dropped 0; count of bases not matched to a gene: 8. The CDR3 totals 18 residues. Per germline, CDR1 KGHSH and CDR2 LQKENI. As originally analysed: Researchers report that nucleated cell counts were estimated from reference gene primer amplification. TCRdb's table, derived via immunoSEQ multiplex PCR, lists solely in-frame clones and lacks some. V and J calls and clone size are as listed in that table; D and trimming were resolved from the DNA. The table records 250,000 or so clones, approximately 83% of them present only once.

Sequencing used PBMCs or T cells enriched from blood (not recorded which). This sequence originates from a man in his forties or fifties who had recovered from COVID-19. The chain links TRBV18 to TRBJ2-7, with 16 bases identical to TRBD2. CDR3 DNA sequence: TGTGCCAGCTCTCCCGGGACTAGCGGGGGGGCCCGCTCCTACGAGCAGTACTTC. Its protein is CASSPGTSGGARSYEQYF.